These T cell receptor beta chains were read from a single sample in a study of blood T cell repertoires in COVID-19. Some clones are missing from TCRdb's copy, which holds only in-frame ones; the method was immunoSEQ multiplex PCR. The sample contains just over 650,000 clones, about 87% of which appear only once. The sample comprised peripheral blood. The receptors derive from a woman younger than 35 with acute or convalescent COVID-19. CDR3s include the opening cysteine and the closing phenylalanine or tryptophan. D genes are given only for firm matches. Clone size is given for some rows only: seen once, a few or many times, or a class if the clone is expanded.

CASSLATGGPITDTQYF TGTGCCAGCAGCTTAGCGACGGGGGGGCCTATCACAGATACGCAGTATTTT TRBV7-6 . TRBD2 17 TRBJ2-3
CASSRIPGQGEEGYGYTF TGCGCCAGCAGCCGGATCCCCGGACAGGGGGAAGAAGGCTATGGCTACACCTTC TRBV4-1 . TRBD1 18 TRBJ1-2
CASSLRRGEQYF TGTGCCAGCAGCCTCAGGAGGGGCGAGCAGTACTTC TRBV9 . . 12 TRBJ2-7
CASSLSGESQPQHF TGTGCCAGCAGTTTGTCAGGGGAGAGTCAGCCCCAGCATTTT TRBV27 few . 14 TRBJ1-5
CASSDPKGEDGYTF TGTGCCAGCAGTGACCCTAAAGGTGAGGATGGCTACACCTTC TRBV25-1 . . 14 TRBJ1-2
CASSPPQGQGTYGYTF TGTGCCAGCTCACCGCCTCAAGGGCAGGGTACTTATGGCTACACCTTC TRBV18 . . 16 TRBJ1-2
CASSQGPLLTGVSYEQYF TGCGCCAGCAGCCAAGGTCCCCTTTTGACAGGGGTCTCCTACGAGCAGTACTTC TRBV4-1 . TRBD1 18 TRBJ2-7
CASIPGSFNTEAFF TGTGCCAGCATCCCGGGATCCTTTAACACTGAAGCTTTCTTT TRBV27 . . 14 TRBJ1-1
CADRDTSTPISGNTIYF TGTGCCGACCGGGACACCTCTACACCGATTTCTGGAAACACCATATATTTT TRBV6-8 . . 17 TRBJ1-3
CASSRPTGDGNTEAFF TGTGCCAGCAGCAGACCTACAGGGGACGGGAACACTGAAGCTTTCTTT TRBV5-5 few TRBD1 16 TRBJ1-1
CASSQDSAAYNEQFF TGCGCCAGCAGCCAAGACTCAGCGGCCTACAATGAGCAGTTCTTC TRBV4-3 . . 15 TRBJ2-1
CATSGFGTGRDNEQFF TGTGCCACCAGTGGCTTTGGAACAGGTCGAGACAATGAGCAGTTCTTC TRBV24-1 . . 16 TRBJ2-1
CASSQQGSNTEAFF TGTGCCAGCAGCCAACAGGGGTCGAACACTGAAGCTTTCTTT TRBV3-1/TRBV3-2 once . 14 TRBJ1-1
CASSIPGQGAGTEAFF TGTGCCAGCAGTATTCCGGGACAGGGGGCTGGCACTGAAGCTTTCTTT TRBV28 . TRBD1 16 TRBJ1-1
CASSPKGSGTGRTGELFF TGTGCCAGCTCACCGAAAGGCTCCGGGACAGGGCGGACCGGGGAGCTGTTTTTT TRBV18 . TRBD1 18 TRBJ2-2
CAWSAPGTGKAFF TGTGCCTGGAGTGCCCCAGGGACAGGGAAAGCTTTCTTT TRBV30 . TRBD1 13 TRBJ1-1
CASSLRQGDEKLFF TGTGCCAGCAGTTTACGACAGGGAGATGAAAAACTGTTTTTT TRBV28 . TRBD1 14 TRBJ1-4
CAWSVGVQYGYTF TGTGCCTGGAGTGTAGGGGTCCAGTATGGCTACACCTTC TRBV30 . . 13 TRBJ1-2
CASSQESEFNYGYTF TGTGCCAGCAGCCAAGAATCAGAATTTAACTATGGCTACACCTTC TRBV3-1/TRBV3-2 . . 15 TRBJ1-2
CASSLRDSVSYEQYF TGTGCCAGCAGCCTGAGGGACAGTGTCTCCTACGAGCAGTACTTC TRBV7-9 . TRBD1 15 TRBJ2-7
CASSLFDRNYGYTF TGTGCCAGCAGCTTGTTTGACAGAAACTATGGCTACACCTTC TRBV5-6 . . 14 TRBJ1-2
CASSYKGQGPLGKLFF TGTGCCAGCAGTTACAAGGGACAGGGGCCCTTGGGGAAACTGTTTTTT TRBV6-5 . TRBD1 16 TRBJ1-4
CASYGTGGSSYNEQFF TGTGCCAGCTACGGGACAGGTGGAAGCTCCTACAATGAGCAGTTCTTC TRBV27 once TRBD1 16 TRBJ2-1
CASSGGGSSGPGYTF TGTGCCAGCAGCGGCGGCGGGTCCTCCGGTCCTGGCTACACCTTC TRBV9 . . 15 TRBJ1-2
CASSQTGGGETQYF TGCGCCAGCAGTCAAACAGGGGGAGGGGAGACCCAGTACTTC TRBV23-1 once . 14 TRBJ2-5
CASSPHGGERTEAFF TGTGCCAGCAGCCCACACGGGGGGGAAAGGACTGAAGCTTTCTTT TRBV7-3 . . 15 TRBJ1-1
CSASEGASPLHF TGCAGTGCTAGTGAGGGCGCGTCACCCCTCCACTTT TRBV20-1 . . 12 TRBJ1-6
CASSIGPQGDTEAFF TGTGCCAGTAGTATAGGCCCCCAGGGTGACACTGAAGCTTTCTTT TRBV19 . . 15 TRBJ1-1
CASIPRTGLMGTEAFF TGTGCCAGCATACCACGGACAGGGCTTATGGGCACTGAAGCTTTCTTT TRBV2 . TRBD1 16 TRBJ1-1
CASNNRGNNEQFF TGTGCCAGCAATAACAGGGGAAACAATGAGCAGTTCTTC TRBV12-3/TRBV12-4 . TRBD1 13 TRBJ2-1
CATRGLDRGSLSYEQYF TGTGCCACCAGGGGCCTTGACAGGGGGTCTTTATCCTACGAGCAGTACTTC TRBV15 . TRBD1 17 TRBJ2-7
CASMGGERSYEQYF TGTGCCAGCATGGGGGGGGAGAGGTCCTACGAGCAGTACTTC TRBV2 . TRBD2 14 TRBJ2-7
CASSKARDSLYSNQPQHF TGTGCCAGCAGCAAAGCCCGGGACAGTCTTTATAGCAATCAGCCCCAGCATTTT TRBV21-1 . . 18 TRBJ1-5
CASGLAWGDTEAFF TGTGCTAGTGGTTTGGCCTGGGGGGACACTGAAGCTTTCTTT TRBV12-5 . . 14 TRBJ1-1
CATSFPAGGITEAFF TGTGCCACCAGCTTCCCAGCAGGGGGCATCACTGAAGCTTTCTTT TRBV15 . TRBD1 15 TRBJ1-1
CASSPLGGSAEAFF TGTGCCAGCAGCCCTCTCGGGGGTAGCGCTGAAGCTTTCTTT TRBV3-1/TRBV3-2 once . 14 TRBJ1-1
CASSPSGRNTEAFF TGTGCCAGCTCACCCTCCGGGAGAAACACTGAAGCTTTCTTT TRBV18 . . 14 TRBJ1-1
CASSLGNGGSEAFF TGTGCCAGCAGCTTAGGGAATGGGGGCAGTGAAGCTTTCTTT TRBV7-2 . . 14 TRBJ1-1
CASSLGQGLNTEAFF TGTGCCAGCAGCTTAGGACAGGGACTGAACACTGAAGCTTTCTTT TRBV11-2 . TRBD1 15 TRBJ1-1
CASSSTGIDTDTQYF TGCGCCAGCAGCTCTACCGGGATCGACACAGATACGCAGTATTTT TRBV5-1 . . 15 TRBJ2-3
CSVHRGFTYGYTF TGCAGCGTACACAGGGGATTCACCTATGGCTACACCTTC TRBV29-1 . TRBD1 13 TRBJ1-2
CASSTRQGRTEAFF TGCGCCAGCAGCACCCGACAGGGGAGGACTGAAGCTTTCTTT TRBV4-1 . TRBD1 14 TRBJ1-1
CASSMMDSLPYGYTF TGTGCCAGTAGTATGATGGACAGCCTTCCCTATGGCTACACCTTC TRBV19 . . 15 TRBJ1-2
CASSVAAGGLTGNTIYF TGTGCCAGCAGCGTAGCGGCAGGGGGCTTGACTGGAAACACCATATATTTT TRBV9 . TRBD1 17 TRBJ1-3
CASSQETQMNTEAFF TGCGCCAGCAGCCAAGAGACACAAATGAACACTGAAGCTTTCTTT TRBV5-1 few . 15 TRBJ1-1
CASSQPGGGYTF TGTGCCAGCAGCCAACCGGGGGGGGGCTACACCTTC TRBV3-1/TRBV3-2 . . 12 TRBJ1-2
CAWMEDRAGGYTF TGTGCCTGGATGGAGGACAGGGCGGGTGGCTACACCTTC TRBV30 once TRBD1 13 TRBJ1-2
CAWSVLEAGVAKNIQYF TGTGCCTGGAGTGTACTCGAGGCGGGGGTAGCCAAAAACATTCAGTACTTC TRBV30 . TRBD2 17 TRBJ2-4
CAIKYTESPNSPLHF TGTGCCATTAAATATACAGAAAGTCCGAATTCACCCCTCCACTTT TRBV2 . . 15 TRBJ1-6
CASSLIPGTGAMEQYF TGTGCCAGCAGTTTAATTCCCGGGACAGGGGCCATGGAGCAGTACTTC TRBV28 . TRBD1 16 TRBJ2-7
CASSFELAGTGELFF TGTGCCAGCAGCTTTGAACTAGCGGGGACCGGGGAGCTGTTTTTT TRBV7-9 . TRBD2 15 TRBJ2-2
CASNIRDNQNTEAFF TGTGCCAGTAATATTAGGGACAACCAGAACACTGAAGCTTTCTTT TRBV19 . . 15 TRBJ1-1
CASSFRGSYNSPLHF TGTGCCAGCAGCTTCAGAGGCTCCTATAATTCACCCCTCCACTTT TRBV11-2 once . 15 TRBJ1-6
CASSSGHLFNYGYTF TGTGCCAGCAGCTCCGGACACCTGTTCAACTATGGCTACACCTTC TRBV7-9 few . 15 TRBJ1-2
CASSFSGGSSYEQYF TGTGCCAGCAGTTTTTCAGGGGGGAGCTCCTACGAGCAGTACTTC TRBV27 . . 15 TRBJ2-7
CASSPGGETYEQYF TGTGCCAGCAGCCCCGGGGGGGAGACCTACGAGCAGTACTTC TRBV6-6 . TRBD2 14 TRBJ2-7
CAISESNVMTGLVGGYTF TGTGCCATCAGTGAGTCGAATGTTATGACAGGGCTAGTAGGCGGCTACACCTTC TRBV10-3 . TRBD1 18 TRBJ1-2
CASSLGGANYGYTF TGTGCCAGCAGCTTAGGGGGGGCTAACTATGGCTACACCTTC TRBV5-6 . . 14 TRBJ1-2
CASSLLSGRGVGGYTF TGTGCCAGCAGTTTACTCTCGGGTCGGGGGGTAGGAGGCTACACCTTC TRBV27 . . 16 TRBJ1-2
CASSSPGGRGTGELFF TGTGCCAGCAGCTCCCCAGGGGGCAGGGGCACCGGGGAGCTGTTTTTT TRBV7-9 . TRBD1 16 TRBJ2-2